This T cell receptor beta chain was retrieved from a study of early T cells in non-severe SARS-CoV-2 infection. Study information: Unsorted whole blood bulk RNA was sequenced, with unpaired chains.

In its sample, this clonotype was seen a few times. The TCR library protocol attached unique molecular identifiers to the individual cDNA molecules. In TCRdb, the 5' RACE reads were re-called with MiXCR into one record per CDR3 protein. The table has roughly 120,000 distinct CDR3 sequences, roughly 12% seen once. This CDR3 contains 15 residues. Germline V CDR1 and CDR2: LGHNA, YNFKEQ. V was pared by 4 bases and J by 5 bases, with 10 bases of the junction left unmatched. This chain joins TRBV4-2 and TRBJ2-7, with 8 positions matching TRBD1. Material: whole blood, obtained at baseline. The clonotype comes from an adult who was a healthcare worker with PCR-confirmed SARS-CoV-2 infection or an uninfected control (not recorded which). CDR3 loop: CASSPRTGNGDEQYF. DNA of the CDR3: TGTGCCAGCAGCCCTAGGACAGGGAACGGCGACGAGCAGTACTTC.